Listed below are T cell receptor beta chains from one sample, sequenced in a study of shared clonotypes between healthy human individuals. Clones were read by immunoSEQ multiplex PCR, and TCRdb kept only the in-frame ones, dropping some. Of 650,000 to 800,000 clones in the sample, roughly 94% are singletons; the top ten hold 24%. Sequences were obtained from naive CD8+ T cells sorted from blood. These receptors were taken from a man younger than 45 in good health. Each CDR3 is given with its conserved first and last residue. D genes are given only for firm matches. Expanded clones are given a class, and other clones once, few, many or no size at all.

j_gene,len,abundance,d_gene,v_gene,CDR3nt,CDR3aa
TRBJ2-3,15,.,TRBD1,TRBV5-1,TGCGCCAGCGGATCCGGGACAGCCACCACAGATACGCAGTATTTT,CASGSGTATTDTQYF
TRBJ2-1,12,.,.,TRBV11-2,TGTGCCAGCAGCTTAACGTACAATGAGCAGTTCTTC,CASSLTYNEQFF
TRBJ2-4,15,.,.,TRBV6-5,TGTGCCAGCAGTCCAACCACCCTAGCCAAAAACATTCAGTACTTC,CASSPTTLAKNIQYF
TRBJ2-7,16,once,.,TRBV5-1,TGCGCCAGCAGCAGAAAACAGGTAGCAGAAACCTACGAGCAGTACTTC,CASSRKQVAETYEQYF
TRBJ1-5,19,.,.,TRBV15,TGTGCCACCAGCACAGTAGTTCGGGAAGAGGATCATAGCAATCAGCCCCAGCATTTT,CATSTVVREEDHSNQPQHF
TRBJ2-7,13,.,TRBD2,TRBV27,TGTGCCAGCAGTTTAGGCCCCGGGGGGGAGCAGTACTTC,CASSLGPGGEQYF
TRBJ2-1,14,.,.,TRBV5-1,TGCGCCAGCAGCTTTCAGGAAAAGAACAATGAGCAGTTCTTC,CASSFQEKNNEQFF
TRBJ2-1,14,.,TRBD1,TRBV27,TGTGCCAGCAGTGCCGGGACAGGGTTCGATGAGCAGTTCTTC,CASSAGTGFDEQFF
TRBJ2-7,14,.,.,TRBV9,TGTGCCAGCAGCGTAGGCGGGACGACCTACGAGCAGTACTTC,CASSVGGTTYEQYF
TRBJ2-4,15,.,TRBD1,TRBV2,TGTGCCAGCAGTGGGGACAGGGGATTTTTAAACATTCAGTACTTC,CASSGDRGFLNIQYF
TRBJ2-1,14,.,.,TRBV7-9,TGTGCCAGCAGCCCGGGGACGACGAGGAATGAGCAGTTCTTC,CASSPGTTRNEQFF
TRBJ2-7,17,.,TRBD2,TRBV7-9,TGTGCCAGCAGCTTAGAGGTTGGCGGGAGGAGCTCCTACGAGCAGTACTTC,CASSLEVGGRSSYEQYF
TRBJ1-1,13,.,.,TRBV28,TGTGCCAGCAGTTACGTAATGGGGGCTGAAGCTTTCTTT,CASSYVMGAEAFF
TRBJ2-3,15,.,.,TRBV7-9,TGTGCCAGCAGCCGGCCGTTCGGGGGCACAGATACGCAGTATTTT,CASSRPFGGTDTQYF
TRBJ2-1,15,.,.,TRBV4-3,TGCGCCAGCAGCCCCTATAAAGAAACCTACAATGAGCAGTTCTTC,CASSPYKETYNEQFF
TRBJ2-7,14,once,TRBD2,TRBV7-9,TGTGCCAGCAGCAATAGCGGGAGAGTCTACGAGCAGTACTTC,CASSNSGRVYEQYF
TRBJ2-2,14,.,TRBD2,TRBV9,TGTGCCAGCAGCGTAAATAGCGGGAACCGGGAGCTGTTTTTT,CASSVNSGNRELFF
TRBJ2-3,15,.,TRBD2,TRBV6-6,TGTGCCAGCAGCCCTAGCGGATCTAGCACAGATACGCAGTATTTT,CASSPSGSSTDTQYF
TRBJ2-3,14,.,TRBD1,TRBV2,TGTGCCAGCACGGGACAGGGGTCCACAGATACGCAGTATTTT,CASTGQGSTDTQYF
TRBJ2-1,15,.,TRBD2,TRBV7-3,TGTGCCAGCAGCTTACTAGGCGGGAGGGCCAATGAGCAGTTCTTC,CASSLLGGRANEQFF
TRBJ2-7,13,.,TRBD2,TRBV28,TGTGCCAGCACGGCGGGAGTTAGTTACGAGCAGTACTTC,CASTAGVSYEQYF
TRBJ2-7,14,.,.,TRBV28,TGTGCCAGCAGCTGGGCAAGCGACTCCTACGAGCAGTACTTC,CASSWASDSYEQYF
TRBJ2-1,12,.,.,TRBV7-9,TGTGCCAGCAGCCCCCCAGGGATGGAGCAGTTCTTC,CASSPPGMEQFF